This entry describes one T cell receptor beta chain. The data are from a study of blood T cell repertoires in COVID-19. Source study methods: Nucleated cell number was recorded as an estimate derived from reference gene primer amplification. Using immunoSEQ multiplex PCR, the repertoire was profiled, and TCRdb retains in-frame clones only, with some absent. That table is the source of V, J and clone size, and D and trimming were worked out from the DNA. In the table there are about 410,000 clones, just over 85% of which are singletons. The specimen sequenced was peripheral blood. The clonotype comes from a woman in her thirties with active or convalescent COVID-19.

For the CDR3, the DNA is TGTGCCAGCTCACAGGACAGGGGGCTTGGAAACACCATATATTTT. Encoded protein: CASSQDRGLGNTIYF. The rearrangement uses TRBV18 and TRBJ1-3, with 11 bases that match TRBD1. CDR1 and CDR2 from the germline V gene are KGHSH and LQKENI. Trimming at V came to 4 bases and at J to 3 bases, leaving 2 bases not matched to a gene. The CDR3 extends over 15 amino acids.